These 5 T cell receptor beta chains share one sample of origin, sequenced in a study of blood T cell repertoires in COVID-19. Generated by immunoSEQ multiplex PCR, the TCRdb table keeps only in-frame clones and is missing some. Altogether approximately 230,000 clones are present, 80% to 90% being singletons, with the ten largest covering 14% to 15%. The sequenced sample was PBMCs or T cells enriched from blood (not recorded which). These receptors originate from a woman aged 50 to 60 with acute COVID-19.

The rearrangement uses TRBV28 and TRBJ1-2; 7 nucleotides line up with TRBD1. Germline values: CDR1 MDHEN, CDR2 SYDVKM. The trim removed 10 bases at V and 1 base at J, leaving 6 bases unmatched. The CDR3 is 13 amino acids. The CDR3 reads CATQGVHNYGYTF. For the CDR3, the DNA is TGTGCCACGCAGGGGGTTCATAACTATGGCTACACCTTC.

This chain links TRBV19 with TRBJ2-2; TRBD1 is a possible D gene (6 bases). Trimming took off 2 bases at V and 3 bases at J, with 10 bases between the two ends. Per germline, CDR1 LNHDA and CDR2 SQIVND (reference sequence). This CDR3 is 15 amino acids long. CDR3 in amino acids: CASSIWDIYTGELFF. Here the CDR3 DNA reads TGTGCCAGTAGTATATGGGACATTTACACCGGGGAGCTGTTTTTT.

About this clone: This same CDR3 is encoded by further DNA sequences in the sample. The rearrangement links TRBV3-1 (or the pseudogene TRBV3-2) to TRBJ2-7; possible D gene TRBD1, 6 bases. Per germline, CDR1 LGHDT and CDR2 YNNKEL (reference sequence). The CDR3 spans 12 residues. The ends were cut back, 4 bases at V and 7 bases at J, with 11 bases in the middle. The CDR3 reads CASSRRGAEQYF. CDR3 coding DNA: TGTGCCAGCAGCCGCAGGGGCGCAGAGCAGTACTTC.

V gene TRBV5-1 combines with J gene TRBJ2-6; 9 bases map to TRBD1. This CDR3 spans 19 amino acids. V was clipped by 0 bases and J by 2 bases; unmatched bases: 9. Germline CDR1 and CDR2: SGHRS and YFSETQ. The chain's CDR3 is CASSLVTGGLAAGANVLTF. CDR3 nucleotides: TGCGCCAGCAGCTTGGTTACAGGGGGCCTAGCTGCTGGGGCCAACGTCCTGACTTTC.

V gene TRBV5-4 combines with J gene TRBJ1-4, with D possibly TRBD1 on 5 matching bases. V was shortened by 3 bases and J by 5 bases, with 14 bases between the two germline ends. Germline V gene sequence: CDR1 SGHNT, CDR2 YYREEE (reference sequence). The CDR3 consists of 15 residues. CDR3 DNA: TGTGCCAGCAGCTCCAGGGCAGCTTACAATGAAAAACTGTTTTTT. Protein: CASSSRAAYNEKLFF. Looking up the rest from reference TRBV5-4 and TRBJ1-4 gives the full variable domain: ETGVTQSPTHLIKTRGQQVTLRCSSQSGHNTVSWYQQALGQGPQFIFQYYREEENGRGNFPPRFSGLQFPNYSSELNVNALELDDSALYLCASSSRAAYNEKLFFGSGTQLSVL.